This T cell receptor beta chain was captured by sequencing in a study of blood T cells in healthy people across ages. With a J-beta primer mix and a sample-barcoded 5' primer, a second PCR ran about 7 to 12 cycles. One entry per CDR3 protein results from TCRdb running MiXCR on the 5' RACE reads. The sample lists around 400,000 distinct CDR3 sequences; roughly half were seen once. CDR3 size: 16 residues. Germline CDR1 and CDR2: DFQATT and SNEGSKA (reference sequence). The J segment lost 2 bases and the V segment lost 1 base, leaving 3 bases of the junction unmatched. V is TRBV20-1 and J is TRBJ2-1, with 12 bases fitting TRBD2. Source material: blood. The receptor comes from a man in his fifties or sixties in good health. The CDR3 here is CSARVGLAGTYNEQFF. CDR3 DNA sequence: TGCAGTGCTAGAGTGGGACTAGCGGGTACCTACAATGAGCAGTTCTTC.